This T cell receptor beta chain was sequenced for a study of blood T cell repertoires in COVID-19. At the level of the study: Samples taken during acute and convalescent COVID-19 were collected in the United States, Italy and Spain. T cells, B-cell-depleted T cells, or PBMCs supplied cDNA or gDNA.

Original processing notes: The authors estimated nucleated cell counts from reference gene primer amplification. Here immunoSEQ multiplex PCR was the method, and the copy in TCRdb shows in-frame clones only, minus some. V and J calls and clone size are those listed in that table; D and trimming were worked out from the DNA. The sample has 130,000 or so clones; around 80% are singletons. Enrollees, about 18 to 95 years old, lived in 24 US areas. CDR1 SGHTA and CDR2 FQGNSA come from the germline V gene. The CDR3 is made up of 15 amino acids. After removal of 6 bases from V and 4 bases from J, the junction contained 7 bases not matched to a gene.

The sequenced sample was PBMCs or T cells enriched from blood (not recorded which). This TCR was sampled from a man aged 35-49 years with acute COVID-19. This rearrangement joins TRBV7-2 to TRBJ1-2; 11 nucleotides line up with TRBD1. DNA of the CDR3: TGTGCCAGCAGTACCGGGACAGGGGGTACCTATGGCTACACCTTC. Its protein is CASSTGTGGTYGYTF.